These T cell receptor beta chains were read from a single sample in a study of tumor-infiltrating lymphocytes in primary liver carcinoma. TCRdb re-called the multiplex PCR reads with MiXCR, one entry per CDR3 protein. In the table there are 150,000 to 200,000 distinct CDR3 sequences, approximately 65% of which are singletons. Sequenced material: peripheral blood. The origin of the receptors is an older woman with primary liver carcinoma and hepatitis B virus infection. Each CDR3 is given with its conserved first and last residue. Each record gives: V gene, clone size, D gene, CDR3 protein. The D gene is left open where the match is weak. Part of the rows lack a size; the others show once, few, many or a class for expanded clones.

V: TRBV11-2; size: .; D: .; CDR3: CASSLRTRRYYGQYF
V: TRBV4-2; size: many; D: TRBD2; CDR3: CASSQEANSGSFGQFF
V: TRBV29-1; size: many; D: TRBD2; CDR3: CSVAPTSVGQSTQYF
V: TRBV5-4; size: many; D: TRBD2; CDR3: CASSLVASGRKETQYF
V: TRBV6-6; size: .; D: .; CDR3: CTTSYGAGVAGELFF
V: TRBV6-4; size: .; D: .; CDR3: CASSDTGHGYDYTF
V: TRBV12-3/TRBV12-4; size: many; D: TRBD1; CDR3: CASRKTGSSDTQYF
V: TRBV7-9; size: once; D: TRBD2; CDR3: CASSTRPQLAANTGELFF
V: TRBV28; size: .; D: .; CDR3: CASGGTRSYTF
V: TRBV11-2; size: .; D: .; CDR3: CASSPVGGREQFF
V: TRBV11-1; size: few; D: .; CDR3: CASSLGSTGELFF
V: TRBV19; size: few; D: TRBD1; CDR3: CASRRGRMATEAFF
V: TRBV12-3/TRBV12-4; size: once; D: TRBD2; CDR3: CVSSYTSGSFTDTQYF
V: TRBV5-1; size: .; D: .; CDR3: CASSVRDPVMATQYF
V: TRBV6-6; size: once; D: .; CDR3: CASSDRGGFTGELFF
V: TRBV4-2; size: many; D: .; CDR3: CASSQTGGEYGYTF
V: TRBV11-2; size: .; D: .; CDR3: CASSLAGFNEQLF
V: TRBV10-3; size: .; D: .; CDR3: CAISENSFYEQYF
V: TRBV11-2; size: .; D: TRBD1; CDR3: CASSLGGLIGGQETQYF
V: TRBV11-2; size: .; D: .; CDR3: CASSLDPRGNQPEHF
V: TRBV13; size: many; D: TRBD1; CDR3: CASSSPDRGANNEQFF
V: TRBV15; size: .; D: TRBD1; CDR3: CVTSFRGAGRDGGYTF
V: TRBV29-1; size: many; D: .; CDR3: CSVEDTGAFF
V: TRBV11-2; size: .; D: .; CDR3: CASSLVWDTEAFF
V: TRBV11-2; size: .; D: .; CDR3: CANSIESKGRQYF
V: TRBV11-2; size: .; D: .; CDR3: CTSSFGSWVAESTDTQYF
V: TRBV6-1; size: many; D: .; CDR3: CATGGSYYNEQFF
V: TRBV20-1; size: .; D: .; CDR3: CSVLGLAIDTQYF
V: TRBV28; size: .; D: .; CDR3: CASISPSTERYNEQFF
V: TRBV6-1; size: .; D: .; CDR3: CASSEGWGQDQPQHF
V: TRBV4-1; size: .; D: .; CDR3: CASRQEGVSSYEQYF
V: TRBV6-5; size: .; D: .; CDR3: CASSYSVLPGYQQYF
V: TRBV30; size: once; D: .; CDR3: CAWSVGGEGYGHTF
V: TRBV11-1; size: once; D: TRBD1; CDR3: CASSLAVGQGDEKLFF
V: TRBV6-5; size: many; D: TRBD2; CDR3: CASALVAGVGEQFF
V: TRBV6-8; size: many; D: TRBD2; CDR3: CASRRRRTSFTDTQYF
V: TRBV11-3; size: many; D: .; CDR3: CASSVEPDGTSGNTIYF
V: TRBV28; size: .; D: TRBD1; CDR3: CESSLMGTGEDIQYF
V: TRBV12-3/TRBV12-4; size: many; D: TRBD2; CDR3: CASSLTLTSDPTYEQYF
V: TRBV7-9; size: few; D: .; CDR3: CASSLEDTQYF
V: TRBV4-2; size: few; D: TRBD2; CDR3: CASSQDSGTGPTSGRKYTQYF
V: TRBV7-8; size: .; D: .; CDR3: CASSGLRTAQGQPQHF
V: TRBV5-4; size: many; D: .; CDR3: CASSAGTVPYEQYF
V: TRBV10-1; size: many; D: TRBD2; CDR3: CASSPGTSEIDEQFF
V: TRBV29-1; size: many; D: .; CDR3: CSAGGVWGYTF
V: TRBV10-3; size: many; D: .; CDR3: CAISGRGPRATDTQYF
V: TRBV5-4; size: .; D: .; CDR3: CASSLRATDTQYF
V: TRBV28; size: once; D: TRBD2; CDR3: CASSMRTSGRGTDTQYF
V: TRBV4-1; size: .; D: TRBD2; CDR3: CACSPLAGLSSEQFF
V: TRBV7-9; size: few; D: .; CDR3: CAGDGSGQETQYF
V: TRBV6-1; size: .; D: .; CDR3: CASRSLTALNIQYF
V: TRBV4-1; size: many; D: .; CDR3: CASSQDRYSWGETQYF
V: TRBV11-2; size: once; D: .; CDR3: CASSPVSMYREQFF
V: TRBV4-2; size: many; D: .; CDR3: CASSHGAGETQYF
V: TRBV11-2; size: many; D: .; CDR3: CASSHIADSYEQYF